Below, 6 T cell receptor beta chains from the same sample are listed, as sequenced in a study of cytomegalovirus exposure and HLA in healthy donors. The PCR was carried out with 60 Vbeta primers and 13 Jbeta primers. Clones were read by immunoSEQ multiplex PCR, and TCRdb kept only the in-frame ones, dropping some. In all, the sample yields around 140,000 clones. The sequenced sample consisted of PBMCs. All receptors come from a male donor in good health and CMV-seronegative.

As to this clone: Compared with germline, one end of the junction differs, possibly owing to a read error. The V gene is TRBV7-2, the J gene TRBJ1-1; tentative D call: TRBD1 (6 bases). The CDR3 sequence is 13 residues long. Germline CDR1 SGHTA, CDR2 FQGNSA. The CDR3 protein is CASNLNRDFEAFF. In DNA form, the CDR3 reads TGTGCCAGCAACTTAAACAGGGATTTTGAAGCTTTCTTT.

The chain uses TRBV19 and TRBJ2-3; D is perhaps TRBD2 (5 bases). With 5 bases removed from V and 3 bases from J, the gap between germline ends came to 15 bases. This CDR3 region has 15 residues. Germline lookup yields CDR1 LNHDA and CDR2 SQIVND (reference sequence). CDR3 region: CASSDGGYWTDTQYF. Written as DNA, the CDR3 is TGTGCCAGTAGTGACGGCGGGTATTGGACAGATACGCAGTATTTT.

The chain couples TRBV15 to TRBJ2-3, with TRBD2 as a possible D gene (7 bases). The CDR3 runs to 18 residues. Trimming pared 1 base from V and 4 bases from J, leaving 21 bases between. The germline CDR1 and CDR2 sequences are LNHNV and YYDKDF (reference sequence). The CDR3 DNA reads TGTGCCACCAGCAGAGGGGCCCAAGGGGGAGGGCGACCAGATACGCAGTATTTT. Translation gives CATSRGAQGGGRPDTQYF.

V is TRBV19 and J is TRBJ1-1; 7 bases fit TRBD1. Looked up from germline, CDR1 is LNHDA and CDR2 is SQIVND (reference sequence). The V gene end was trimmed by 3 bases and the J gene end by 6 bases; junction bases not matched to a gene: 10. CDR3 size: 15 residues. In DNA form, the CDR3 reads TGTGCCAGTAGTATCAGCCAACGACAGGGAGCTGAAGCTTTCTTT. As protein: CASSISQRQGAEAFF. The whole variable domain, filled in from reference TRBV19 and TRBJ1-1, reads DGGITQSPKYLFRKEGQNVTLSCEQNLNHDAMYWYRQDPGQGLRLIYYSQIVNDFQKGDIAEGYSVSREKKESFPLTVTSAQKNPTAFYLCASSISQRQGAEAFFGQGTRLTVV.

V and J are TRBV7-9 and TRBJ2-1, with a weak D call TRBD2 (5 bases). The CDR3 length is 15 residues. Trimming removed 3 bases from V and 6 bases from J, with 15 bases in between. The germline V gene has CDR1 SEHNR and CDR2 FQNEAQ (reference sequence). This CDR3 reads CASSFSVIAPNEQFF. The CDR3 DNA sequence: TGTGCCAGCAGCTTTAGCGTGATAGCTCCCAATGAGCAGTTCTTC.

V and J are TRBV29-1 and TRBJ2-1; 8 bases agree with TRBD2. Germline lookup yields CDR1 SQVTM and CDR2 ANQGSEA. The CDR3 covers 15 residues. The junction had 16 bases not matched to a gene; V was cut back by 6 bases and J by 9 bases. CDR3 bases: TGCAGCGTGAATCCGGGACTAGTTTTCAGGGGTGAGCAGTTCTTC. This sequence encodes CSVNPGLVFRGEQFF.